This T cell receptor beta chain was sequenced during a study of blood T cell repertoires in COVID-19. At the level of the study: Spain, Italy and the United States supplied samples that represented acute and convalescent COVID-19. PBMCs, B-cell-depleted T cells, or T cells provided the cDNA or gDNA that made up the material.

Living in roughly 25 US areas, the participants were between roughly 18 and 90 years of age. People in the exposed group encountered a COVID-19 case within 2 weeks before entering the study. The CDR3 is 15 residues long. Per the germline V gene, CDR1 is SNHLY and CDR2 is FYNNEI. V lost 5 bases to trimming and J lost 7 bases; unmatched junction nucleotides: 5. Some clones are missing from TCRdb's copy, which holds only in-frame ones; the method was immunoSEQ multiplex PCR. The sample has hundreds of thousands of clones, around 88% seen once. The chain uses TRBV2 and TRBJ1-6, with 10 bases fitting TRBD1. The receptor was derived from a woman aged 25 to 39 who had been exposed to COVID-19. Specimen: PBMCs or T cells enriched from blood (not recorded which). CDR3 DNA: TGTGCCAGCAGTCCTAGGACAGGGGGAAATTCACCCCTCCACTTT. Its translation is CASSPRTGGNSPLHF.